The 5 T cell receptor beta chains given below trace back to one sample, sequenced in a study of T-cell reconstitution after alpha-beta-depleted transplantation in children. Unique molecular identifiers were built into the TCRbeta library. From the PCR reads, TCRdb called clonotypes with MiXCR, one entry per CDR3 protein. The data hold about 600,000 distinct CDR3 sequences, with more than 20% observed a single time. The sample here was PBMCs, mostly from graft donor cells, taken 360 days after TCRalphabeta/CD19-depleted stem cell transplant. The receptors were gathered from a boy younger than two who had a stem cell transplant for acute myeloid leukemia, so the T cells may come from the graft donor.

V usage is TRBV29-1 and J usage is TRBJ1-5, with D maybe TRBD1 (5 bases). Germline V gene sequence: CDR1 SQVTM, CDR2 ANQGSEA. This CDR3 is 14 amino acids long. Trimming left V 6 bases short and J 1 base short, with 13 bases between. The CDR3 spells CSVMTGGSNQPQHF. CDR3 DNA: TGCAGCGTCATGACCGGGGGGAGCAATCAGCCCCAGCATTTT. Combining the CDR3 with reference TRBV29-1 and TRBJ1-5 gives the whole variable domain SAVISQKPSRDICQRGTSLTIQCQVDSQVTMMFWYRQQPGQSLTLIATANQGSEATYESGFVIDKFPISRPNLTFSTLTVSNMSPEDSSIYLCSVMTGGSNQPQHFGDGTRLSIL.

This clonotype was picked up a small number of times. The rearrangement joins TRBV5-1 to TRBJ2-7; D unclear. The CDR3 totals 13 residues. Germline V lookup: CDR1 SGHRS, CDR2 YFSETQ. Trimming cost V 2 bases and J 4 bases, with 10 bases left between them. The CDR3 region is CASSFLSGYEQYV. CDR3 in DNA: TGCGCCAGCAGCTTCCTTTCCGGGTACGAGCAGTACGTC.

In its sample, this clonotype was seen a few times. The V call is TRBV7-9, the J call TRBJ2-7, with D uncertain. Germline CDR1 reads SEHNR; CDR2 reads FQNEAQ (reference sequence). V was trimmed by 5 bases and J by 2 bases, leaving 7 bases between them. The CDR3 totals 12 residues. The CDR3 DNA reads TGTGCCAGCAGCGGACGGGCCTACGAGCAGTACTTC. Protein sequence: CASSGRAYEQYF.

This clonotype was seen more than once but under ten times. The chain recombines TRBV5-1 with TRBJ2-1; the D is unclear. Trimming took 5 bases from V and 3 from J, leaving 9 bases between them. Germline V CDR1 and CDR2: SGHRS, YFSETQ. The CDR3 is 13 amino acids. DNA of the CDR3: TGCGCCAGCAGAGGGCCGCACTACAATGAGCAGTTCTTC. This sequence encodes CASRGPHYNEQFF.

This clonotype was seen only a few times. This rearrangement joins TRBV10-3 to TRBJ1-4, with D possibly being TRBD1 (5 bases). V was clipped by 4 bases and J by 8 bases, with 14 bases between them. This CDR3 contains 14 residues. Germline values: CDR1 ENHRY, CDR2 SYGVKD. The CDR3 is CAISASGKGEKLFF. CDR3 nucleotides: TGTGCCATCAGTGCATCAGGGAAGGGAGAAAAACTGTTTTTT.